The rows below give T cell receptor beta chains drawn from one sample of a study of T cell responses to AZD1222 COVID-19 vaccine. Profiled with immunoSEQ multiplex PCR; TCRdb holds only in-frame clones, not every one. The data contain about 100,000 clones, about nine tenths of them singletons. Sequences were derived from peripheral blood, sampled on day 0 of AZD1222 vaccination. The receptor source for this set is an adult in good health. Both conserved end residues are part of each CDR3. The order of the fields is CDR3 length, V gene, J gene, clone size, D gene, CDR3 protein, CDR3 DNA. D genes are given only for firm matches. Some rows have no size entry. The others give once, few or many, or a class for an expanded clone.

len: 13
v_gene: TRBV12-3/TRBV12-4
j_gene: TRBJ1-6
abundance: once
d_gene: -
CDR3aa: CASTWDTSSPLHF
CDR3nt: TGTGCCAGCACCTGGGACACCAGCTCACCCCTCCACTTT

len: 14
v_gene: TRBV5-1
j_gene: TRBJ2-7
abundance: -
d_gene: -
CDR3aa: CASSLVQGAGEQYF
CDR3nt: TGCGCCAGCAGCTTGGTTCAGGGAGCCGGCGAGCAGTACTTC

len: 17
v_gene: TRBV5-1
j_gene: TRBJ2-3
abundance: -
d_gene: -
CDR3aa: CASSSIITGGVTDTQYF
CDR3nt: TGCGCCAGCAGCTCGATCATCACAGGAGGGGTCACAGATACGCAGTATTTT

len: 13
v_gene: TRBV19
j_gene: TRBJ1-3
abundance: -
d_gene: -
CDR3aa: CASSALPGNTIYF
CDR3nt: TGTGCCAGTAGTGCCCTCCCTGGAAACACCATATATTTT

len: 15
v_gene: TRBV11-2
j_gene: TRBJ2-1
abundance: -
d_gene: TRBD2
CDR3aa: CASSLVSGGPNEQFF
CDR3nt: TGTGCCAGCAGCTTAGTTAGCGGGGGCCCCAATGAGCAGTTCTTC

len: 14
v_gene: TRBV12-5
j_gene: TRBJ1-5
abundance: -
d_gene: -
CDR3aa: CASGLFDSNQPQHF
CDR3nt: TGTGCTAGTGGTTTGTTCGATAGCAATCAGCCCCAGCATTTT

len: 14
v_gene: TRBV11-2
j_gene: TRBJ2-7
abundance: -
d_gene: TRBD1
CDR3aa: CASSPLTGAYEQYF
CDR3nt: TGTGCCAGCAGCCCGCTGACAGGGGCCTACGAGCAGTACTTC

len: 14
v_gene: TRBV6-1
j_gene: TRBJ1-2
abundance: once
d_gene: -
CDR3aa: CASSEVGTAYGYTF
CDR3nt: TGTGCCAGCAGTGAAGTCGGGACGGCCTATGGCTACACCTTC

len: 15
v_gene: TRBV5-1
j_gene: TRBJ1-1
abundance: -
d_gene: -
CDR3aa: CASSSSLAMNTEAFF
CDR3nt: TGCGCCAGCAGCTCATCGCTCGCCATGAACACTGAAGCTTTCTTT

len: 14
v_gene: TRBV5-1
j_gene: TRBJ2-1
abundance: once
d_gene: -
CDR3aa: CASSSAGTYNEQFF
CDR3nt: TGCGCCAGCAGCTCGGCGGGGACCTACAATGAGCAGTTCTTC

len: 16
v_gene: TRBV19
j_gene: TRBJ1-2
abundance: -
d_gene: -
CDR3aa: CASSLEMSPLKYGYTF
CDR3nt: TGTGCCAGTAGCCTTGAAATGTCGCCACTAAAGTATGGCTACACCTTC

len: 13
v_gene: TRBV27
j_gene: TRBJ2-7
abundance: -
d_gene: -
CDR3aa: CASSFGLGDEQYF
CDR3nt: TGTGCCAGCAGTTTTGGCCTAGGGGACGAGCAGTACTTC

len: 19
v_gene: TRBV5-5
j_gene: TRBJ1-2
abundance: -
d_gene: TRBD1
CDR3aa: CASSQSPQGPRRTNYGYTF
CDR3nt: TGTGCCAGCAGCCAATCCCCACAGGGGCCGCGAAGGACTAACTATGGCTACACCTTC

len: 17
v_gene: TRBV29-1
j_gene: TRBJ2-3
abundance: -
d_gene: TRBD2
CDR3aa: CSVLGLAGAHYTDTQYF
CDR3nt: TGCAGCGTGTTGGGACTAGCGGGGGCCCACTACACAGATACGCAGTATTTT

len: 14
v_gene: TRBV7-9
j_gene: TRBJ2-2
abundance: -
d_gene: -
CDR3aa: CASSSPWDTGELFF
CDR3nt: TGTGCCAGCAGCTCGCCGTGGGACACCGGGGAGCTGTTTTTT

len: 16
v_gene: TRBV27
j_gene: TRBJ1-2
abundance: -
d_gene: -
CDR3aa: CASSFGIPSSGYGYTF
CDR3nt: TGTGCCAGCAGTTTTGGGATACCGTCCTCCGGCTATGGCTACACCTTC

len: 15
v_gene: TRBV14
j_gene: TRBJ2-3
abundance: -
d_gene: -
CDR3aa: CASSQVLGATDTQYF
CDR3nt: TGTGCCAGCAGCCAAGTGCTGGGAGCCACAGATACGCAGTATTTT

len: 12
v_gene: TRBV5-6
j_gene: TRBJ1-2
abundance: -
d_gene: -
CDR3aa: CASSLVLGGYTF
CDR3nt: TGTGCCAGCAGCTTAGTGCTTGGTGGCTACACCTTC

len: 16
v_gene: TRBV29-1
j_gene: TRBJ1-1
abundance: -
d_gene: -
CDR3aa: CSVGSRSRGANTEAFF
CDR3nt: TGCAGCGTTGGGTCGCGGTCAAGGGGGGCCAACACTGAAGCTTTCTTT

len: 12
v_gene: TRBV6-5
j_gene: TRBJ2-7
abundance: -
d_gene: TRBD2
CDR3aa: CASSYAGGEQYF
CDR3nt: TGTGCCAGCAGTTATGCGGGGGGTGAGCAGTACTTC

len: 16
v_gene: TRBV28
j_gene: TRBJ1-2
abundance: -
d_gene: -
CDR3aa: CASKGRGTALQKGYTF
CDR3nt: TGTGCCAGCAAGGGAAGGGGTACCGCCTTGCAAAAGGGCTACACCTTC

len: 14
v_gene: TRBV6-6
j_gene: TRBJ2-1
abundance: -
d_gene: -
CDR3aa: CASSYRDGYNEQFF
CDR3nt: TGTGCCAGCAGTTACAGGGACGGCTACAATGAGCAGTTCTTC

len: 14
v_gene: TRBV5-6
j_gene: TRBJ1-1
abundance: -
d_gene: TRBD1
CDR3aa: CASSSSQGADEAFF
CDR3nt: TGTGCCAGCAGCTCTTCCCAGGGGGCCGATGAAGCTTTCTTT

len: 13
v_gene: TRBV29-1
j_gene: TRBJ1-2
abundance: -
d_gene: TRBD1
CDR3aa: CSVVLAGGRGYTF
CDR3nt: TGCAGCGTTGTATTGGCAGGGGGCCGTGGCTACACCTTC

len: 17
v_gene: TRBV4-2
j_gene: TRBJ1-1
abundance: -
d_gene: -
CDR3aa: CASSQGIRDTLNTEAFF
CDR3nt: TGTGCCAGCAGCCAAGGAATTAGGGATACTCTGAACACTGAAGCTTTCTTT

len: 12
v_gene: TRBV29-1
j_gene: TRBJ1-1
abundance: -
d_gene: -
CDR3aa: CSVVAGRTEAFF
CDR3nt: TGCAGCGTTGTTGCAGGTAGGACTGAAGCTTTCTTT

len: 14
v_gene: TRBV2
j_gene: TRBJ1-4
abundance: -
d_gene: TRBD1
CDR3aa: CASAGTGVIEKLFF
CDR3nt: TGTGCCAGCGCCGGGACAGGGGTTATTGAAAAACTGTTTTTT

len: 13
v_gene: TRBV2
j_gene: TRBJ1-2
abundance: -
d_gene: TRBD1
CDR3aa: CASRGTEAGGYTF
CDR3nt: TGTGCCAGCAGGGGGACAGAGGCTGGTGGCTACACCTTC

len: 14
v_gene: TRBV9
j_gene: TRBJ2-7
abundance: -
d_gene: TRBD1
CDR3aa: CASSVGQGLHEQYF
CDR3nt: TGTGCCAGCAGCGTAGGACAGGGTTTACACGAGCAGTACTTC

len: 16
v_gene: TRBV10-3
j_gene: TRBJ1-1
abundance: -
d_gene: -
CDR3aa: CAISEQTGGMNTEAFF
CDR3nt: TGTGCCATCAGTGAACAGACAGGAGGAATGAACACTGAAGCTTTCTTT

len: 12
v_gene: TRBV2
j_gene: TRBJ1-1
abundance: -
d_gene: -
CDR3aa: CASSVGATEAFF
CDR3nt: TGTGCCAGCAGTGTGGGGGCCACTGAAGCTTTCTTT

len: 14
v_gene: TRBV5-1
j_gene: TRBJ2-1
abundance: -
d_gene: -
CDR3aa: CASSLSRHSNEQFF
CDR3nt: TGCGCCAGCAGCTTGTCCCGACATAGTAATGAGCAGTTCTTC

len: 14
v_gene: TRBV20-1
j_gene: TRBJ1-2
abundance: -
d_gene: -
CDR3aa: CSASRLGRDYGYTF
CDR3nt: TGCAGTGCTAGTAGGTTGGGCAGGGACTATGGCTACACCTTC

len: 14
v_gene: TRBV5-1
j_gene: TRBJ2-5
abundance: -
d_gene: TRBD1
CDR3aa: CASSLAGTGETQYF
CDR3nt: TGCGCCAGCAGCTTGGCCGGGACAGGGGAGACCCAGTACTTC

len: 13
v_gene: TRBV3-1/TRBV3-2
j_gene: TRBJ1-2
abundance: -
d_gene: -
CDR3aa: CASSQAGLAGYTF
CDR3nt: TGTGCCAGCAGCCAAGCCGGTTTGGCGGGCTACACCTTC

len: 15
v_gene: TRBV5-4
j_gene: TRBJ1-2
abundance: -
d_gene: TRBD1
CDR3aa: CASSELQGGIYGYTF
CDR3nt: TGTGCCAGCAGCGAATTACAGGGGGGGATCTATGGCTACACCTTC

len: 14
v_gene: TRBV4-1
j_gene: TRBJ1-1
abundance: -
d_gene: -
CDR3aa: CASSLEAPNTEAFF
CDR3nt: TGCGCCAGCAGCCTTGAAGCGCCGAACACTGAAGCTTTCTTT

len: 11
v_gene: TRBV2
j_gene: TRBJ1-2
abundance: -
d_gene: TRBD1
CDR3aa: CASSEFRQGHF
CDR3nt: TGTGCCAGCAGTGAATTTCGACAGGGCCACTTC

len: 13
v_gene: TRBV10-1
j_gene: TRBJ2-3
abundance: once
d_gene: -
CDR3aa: CATYDGGTDTQYF
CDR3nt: TGCGCCACCTACGACGGCGGCACAGATACGCAGTATTTT

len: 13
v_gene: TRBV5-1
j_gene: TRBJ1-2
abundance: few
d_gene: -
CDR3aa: CASSLRSNYGYTF
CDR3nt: TGCGCCAGCAGCTTGAGGAGTAACTATGGCTACACCTTC

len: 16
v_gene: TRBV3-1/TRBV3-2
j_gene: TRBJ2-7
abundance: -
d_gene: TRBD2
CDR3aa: CASSPAGTSGWNEQYF
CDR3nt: TGTGCCAGCAGCCCAGCAGGGACTAGCGGGTGGAACGAGCAGTACTTC

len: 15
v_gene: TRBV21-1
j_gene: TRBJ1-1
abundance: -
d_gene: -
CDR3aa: CASSSPQGSNTEAFF
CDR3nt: TGTGCCAGCAGCAGCCCACAGGGGAGTAACACTGAAGCTTTCTTT

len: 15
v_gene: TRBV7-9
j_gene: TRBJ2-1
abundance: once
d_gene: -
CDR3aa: CASSPRSFSYNEQFF
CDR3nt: TGTGCCAGCAGCCCTCGCTCATTCTCCTACAATGAGCAGTTCTTC

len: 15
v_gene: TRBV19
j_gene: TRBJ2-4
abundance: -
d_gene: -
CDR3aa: CASSRDMDVKNIQYF
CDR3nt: TGTGCCAGCAGCCGGGACATGGATGTCAAAAACATTCAGTACTTC